This section outlines one TCR beta chain sequence together with its context. These data are taken from a study of T cells in Graves' hyperthyroidism and ophthalmopathy. Study-level background: Peripheral blood was drawn at first diagnosis, prior to all treatment.

The germline gives CDR1 SGHVS, CDR2 FQNEAQ. The germline V and J ends were trimmed by 5 bases and 1 base, with 18 bases remaining between them. This CDR3 is 16 amino acids long. What was amplified from RNA transcripts were TCR beta CDR3 regions. When the TCR CDR3 underwent first-round RT-PCR, the HTBI primer set was used. TCRdb itself ran the multiplex PCR reads through MiXCR, one entry per CDR3 protein. The sample carries 200,000 to 250,000 distinct CDR3 sequences, approximately 23% recorded once. The TCR sequence derives from a woman in her thirties or forties with Graves' ophthalmopathy. Sequencing input: blood. The chain employs TRBV7-8 and TRBJ2-7; no reliable D call. The CDR3, as DNA: TGTGCCAGCAGCCAGAGTTGGGGAAGTAGGTCCTACGAGCAGTACTTC. This codes for CASSQSWGSRSYEQYF.